The subject of this entry is one T cell receptor beta chain. The data derive from a study of blood T cell repertoires in COVID-19. Produced via immunoSEQ multiplex PCR; TCRdb's table is partial and in-frame only. The data hold roughly 250,000 clones, with roughly nine tenths observed a single time. The CDR3 contains 13 residues. The junction had 2 bases not matched to a gene; V was cut back by 5 bases and J by 6 bases. Germline loops: CDR1 KGHSH, CDR2 LQKENI. The chain couples TRBV18 to TRBJ1-1; 11 bases fit TRBD1. This TCR came from a woman between 18 and 29 years old who had recovered from COVID-19. What was sequenced was PBMCs or T cells enriched from blood (not recorded which). The CDR3 sequence is CASSGQGASEAFF. CDR3 coding DNA: TGTGCCAGCTCAGGACAGGGGGCATCTGAAGCTTTCTTT.